This TCR beta chain was recorded in a study of T cell responses to AZD1222 COVID-19 vaccine. This clone was detected once. Generated by immunoSEQ multiplex PCR, the TCRdb table keeps only in-frame clones and is missing some. The sample has 130,000 to 150,000 clones, about nine tenths seen once. Germline assignment: CDR1 SNHLY and CDR2 FYNNEI. V dropped 0 bases and J dropped 5 bases, with 10 bases sitting between them. The CDR3 has 14 amino acids. This chain connects TRBV2 to TRBJ2-5, with unresolved D. The clonotype comes from an adult in good health. The specimen comprised peripheral blood, sampled on day 0 of AZD1222 vaccination. The CDR3 region is CASSEARLLETQYF. The CDR3 region has the DNA TGTGCCAGCAGTGAAGCGCGACTTTTGGAGACCCAGTACTTC.